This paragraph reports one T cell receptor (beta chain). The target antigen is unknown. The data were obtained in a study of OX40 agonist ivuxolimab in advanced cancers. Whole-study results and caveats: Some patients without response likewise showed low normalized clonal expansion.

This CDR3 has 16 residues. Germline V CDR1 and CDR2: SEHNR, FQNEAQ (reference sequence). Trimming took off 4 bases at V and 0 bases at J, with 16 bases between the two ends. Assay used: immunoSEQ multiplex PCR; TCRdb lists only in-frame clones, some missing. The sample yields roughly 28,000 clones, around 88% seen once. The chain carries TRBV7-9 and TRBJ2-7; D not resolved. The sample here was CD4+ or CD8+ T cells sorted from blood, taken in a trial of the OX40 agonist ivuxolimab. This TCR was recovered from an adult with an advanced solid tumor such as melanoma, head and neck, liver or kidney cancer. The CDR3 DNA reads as TGTGCCAGCAGCTCATCGGCCGGGCAGAGCTCCTACGAGCAGTACTTC. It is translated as CASSSSAGQSSYEQYF. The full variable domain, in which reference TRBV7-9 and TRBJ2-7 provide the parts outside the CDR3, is DTGVSQNPRHKITKRGQNVTFRCDPISEHNRLYWYRQTLGQGPEFLTYFQNEAQLEKSRLLSDRFSAERPKGSFSTLEIQRTEQGDSAMYLCASSSSAGQSSYEQYFGPGTRLTVT.